Listed below are T cell receptor beta chains from one sample, sequenced in a study of post-analysis software for immune sequencing data. TCRdb ran MiXCR on the PCR reads and lists one entry per CDR3 protein. The table shows around 200,000 distinct CDR3 sequences, with 29% occurring only once. Material: blood. The receptors stem from a girl aged 2-17 years with multiple sclerosis. The CDR3 runs from the conserved cysteine through the conserved F or W. The order of the fields is CDR3 DNA, CDR3 protein, J gene, V gene, CDR3 length, clone size, D gene. The D gene is left open where the match is weak. Size is omitted from some rows. Given values are once, few, many or a class for expanded clones.

CDR3 DNA: TGTGCCAGCAGTTTTAATTACGAGCAGTTCTTC
CDR3 protein: CASSFNYEQFF
J gene: TRBJ2-1
V gene: TRBV28
CDR3 length: 11
clone size: few
D gene: .

CDR3 DNA: TGCAGTGCTACCCCGAGGATTGGAGGGGAGATCAATCAGCCCCAGCATTTT
CDR3 protein: CSATPRIGGEINQPQHF
J gene: TRBJ1-5
V gene: TRBV20-1
CDR3 length: 17
clone size: .
D gene: .

CDR3 DNA: TGCGCCAGCAGCCAAGTGGGGGCGCAGGGCTACACCTTC
CDR3 protein: CASSQVGAQGYTF
J gene: TRBJ1-2
V gene: TRBV4-1
CDR3 length: 13
clone size: .
D gene: .

CDR3 DNA: TGCAGCGTCGGAATTAGCGGGAGTTACGAGCAGTACTTC
CDR3 protein: CSVGISGSYEQYF
J gene: TRBJ2-7
V gene: TRBV29-1
CDR3 length: 13
clone size: .
D gene: TRBD2

CDR3 DNA: TGCGCCAGCAGCTTGGCCCGGACTAGCGGGAGCCGGACGTCCTACAATGAGCAGTTCTTC
CDR3 protein: CASSLARTSGSRTSYNEQFF
J gene: TRBJ2-1
V gene: TRBV5-1
CDR3 length: 20
clone size: many
D gene: TRBD2

CDR3 DNA: TGTGCCACCAGACTTACAGGGACCCACGAGCAGTACTTC
CDR3 protein: CATRLTGTHEQYF
J gene: TRBJ2-7
V gene: TRBV15
CDR3 length: 13
clone size: .
D gene: .

CDR3 DNA: TGTGCCAGCAGCCCCGAGACAGGGGATTGGGAGACCCAGTACTTC
CDR3 protein: CASSPETGDWETQYF
J gene: TRBJ2-5
V gene: TRBV6-6
CDR3 length: 15
clone size: many
D gene: TRBD1

CDR3 DNA: TGTGCCAGCAGCCGACGGCCGGGGTCTTCCTACGAGCAGTACTTC
CDR3 protein: CASSRRPGSSYEQYF
J gene: TRBJ2-7
V gene: TRBV3-1
CDR3 length: 15
clone size: many
D gene: .

CDR3 DNA: TGCGCCAGCAGCTTGAGTGAGGGCCTAGAGAGTTCCGAGCAGTACTTC
CDR3 protein: CASSLSEGLESSEQYF
J gene: TRBJ2-7
V gene: TRBV5-1
CDR3 length: 16
clone size: .
D gene: .

CDR3 DNA: TGTGCCAGCAGTTTATGGGGCGGGGAAACCTACGAGCAGTACTTC
CDR3 protein: CASSLWGGETYEQYF
J gene: TRBJ2-7
V gene: TRBV28
CDR3 length: 15
clone size: many
D gene: .

CDR3 DNA: TGTGCCAGCAGTGAAAGGCAGTTTTTGGGGGAGACCCAGTTCTTC
CDR3 protein: CASSERQFLGETQFF
J gene: TRBJ2-1
V gene: TRBV2
CDR3 length: 15
clone size: .
D gene: .

CDR3 DNA: TGTGCCAGCAGCCAAAACCCGCCCGGTAGTGAGGACAAAAACATTCAGTACTTC
CDR3 protein: CASSQNPPGSEDKNIQYF
J gene: TRBJ2-4
V gene: TRBV4-2
CDR3 length: 18
clone size: many
D gene: .

CDR3 DNA: TGTGCCAGCACCTCGGACCCAAATTCCTACTATGGCTACACCTTC
CDR3 protein: CASTSDPNSYYGYTF
J gene: TRBJ1-2
V gene: TRBV11-1
CDR3 length: 15
clone size: few
D gene: .

CDR3 DNA: TGCGCCAGCAGCCGCGGGACCGCGGGGGACACTGAAGCTTTCTTT
CDR3 protein: CASSRGTAGDTEAFF
J gene: TRBJ1-1
V gene: TRBV5-1
CDR3 length: 15
clone size: few
D gene: .

CDR3 DNA: TGCAGTGCGGTGGGACAGACCCATGAAAAACTGTTTTTT
CDR3 protein: CSAVGQTHEKLFF
J gene: TRBJ1-4
V gene: TRBV20-1
CDR3 length: 13
clone size: few
D gene: TRBD1

CDR3 DNA: TGCAGTGTCCCACTAGCTTCGGACGAGCAGTACTTC
CDR3 protein: CSVPLASDEQYF
J gene: TRBJ2-7
V gene: TRBV20-1
CDR3 length: 12
clone size: many
D gene: .

CDR3 DNA: TGTGCCAGCAGCCCTCTGACAGGGAAAATTACTGAAGCTTTCTTT
CDR3 protein: CASSPLTGKITEAFF
J gene: TRBJ1-1
V gene: TRBV7-9
CDR3 length: 15
clone size: .
D gene: TRBD1

CDR3 DNA: TGCGCCAGCAGCTCCGCCCAGGGGGAGACCCAGTACTTC
CDR3 protein: CASSSAQGETQYF
J gene: TRBJ2-5
V gene: TRBV5-1
CDR3 length: 13
clone size: few
D gene: .

CDR3 DNA: TGTGCCAGCAGTGAACGGGGACAGGGGGCCGACGAGCAGTACTTC
CDR3 protein: CASSERGQGADEQYF
J gene: TRBJ2-7
V gene: TRBV6-1
CDR3 length: 15
clone size: many
D gene: TRBD1

CDR3 DNA: TGTGCCAGCAGGGACCAGGGGAACACTGAAGCTTTCTTT
CDR3 protein: CASRDQGNTEAFF
J gene: TRBJ1-1
V gene: TRBV6-4
CDR3 length: 13
clone size: few
D gene: .

CDR3 DNA: TGTGCCAGCAGCTACTACCTGCCGGGACTAGCGGGCACCAACACAGATACGCAGTATTTT
CDR3 protein: CASSYYLPGLAGTNTDTQYF
J gene: TRBJ2-3
V gene: TRBV7-2
CDR3 length: 20
clone size: .
D gene: TRBD2

CDR3 DNA: TGTGCCAGCAGTGACTCGGAGCGAGGCTACACCTTC
CDR3 protein: CASSDSERGYTF
J gene: TRBJ1-2
V gene: TRBV6-4
CDR3 length: 12
clone size: many
D gene: .

CDR3 DNA: TGTGCCAGCAGTCTTTCGGGTTTCCCTGAAGCTTTCTTT
CDR3 protein: CASSLSGFPEAFF
J gene: TRBJ1-1
V gene: TRBV12-3/TRBV12-4
CDR3 length: 13
clone size: few
D gene: .

CDR3 DNA: TGCAGTGCTAGGCGGGGGGACAGGGGGACTGAAGCTTTCTTT
CDR3 protein: CSARRGDRGTEAFF
J gene: TRBJ1-1
V gene: TRBV20-1
CDR3 length: 14
clone size: few
D gene: TRBD1

CDR3 DNA: TGTGCCAGCTCACTAAGAACGCGGACTGAAGCTTTCTTT
CDR3 protein: CASSLRTRTEAFF
J gene: TRBJ1-1
V gene: TRBV18
CDR3 length: 13
clone size: few
D gene: .

CDR3 DNA: TGCGCCAGCCGGGGACAGTCGCGCCCCTACAATGAGCAGTTCTTC
CDR3 protein: CASRGQSRPYNEQFF
J gene: TRBJ2-1
V gene: TRBV5-1
CDR3 length: 15
clone size: many
D gene: TRBD1

CDR3 DNA: TGTGCCAGCAGTCCCCGACAGGGGACTATGAACACTGAAGCTTTCTTT
CDR3 protein: CASSPRQGTMNTEAFF
J gene: TRBJ1-1
V gene: TRBV12-3/TRBV12-4
CDR3 length: 16
clone size: many
D gene: TRBD1

CDR3 DNA: TGCGCCAGCAGCTCCGTCTTGGGTGGGACGGATGAGCAGTTCTTC
CDR3 protein: CASSSVLGGTDEQFF
J gene: TRBJ2-1
V gene: TRBV5-1
CDR3 length: 15
clone size: few
D gene: .

CDR3 DNA: TGCGCCAGCAGCTCAGGGACAGGTGTACCCTACGAGCAGTACTTC
CDR3 protein: CASSSGTGVPYEQYF
J gene: TRBJ2-7
V gene: TRBV5-1
CDR3 length: 15
clone size: many
D gene: TRBD1

CDR3 DNA: TGTGCCAGCAGCGTAGTAGCGGGCGCCTACAATGAGCAGTTCTTC
CDR3 protein: CASSVVAGAYNEQFF
J gene: TRBJ2-1
V gene: TRBV9
CDR3 length: 15
clone size: many
D gene: TRBD2

CDR3 DNA: TGCGCCAGCAGCGGATTCCCGGGACAGGGAGATGGCTACACCTTC
CDR3 protein: CASSGFPGQGDGYTF
J gene: TRBJ1-2
V gene: TRBV5-1
CDR3 length: 15
clone size: many
D gene: TRBD1

CDR3 DNA: TGTGCCAGCAGCCTTAACGTCAACGTCCTGACTTTC
CDR3 protein: CASSLNVNVLTF
J gene: TRBJ2-6
V gene: TRBV6-1
CDR3 length: 12
clone size: .
D gene: .

CDR3 DNA: TGCGCCAGCGGACCCTCGACGGTCAATGAGCAGTTCTTC
CDR3 protein: CASGPSTVNEQFF
J gene: TRBJ2-1
V gene: TRBV5-1
CDR3 length: 13
clone size: few
D gene: .

CDR3 DNA: TGTGCCAGCAAAAGGACGGGTTTGAACACTGAAGCTTTCTTT
CDR3 protein: CASKRTGLNTEAFF
J gene: TRBJ1-1
V gene: TRBV6-6
CDR3 length: 14
clone size: few
D gene: .

CDR3 DNA: TGTGCCAGCACCTTTCCCGGATATGGCTACACCTTC
CDR3 protein: CASTFPGYGYTF
J gene: TRBJ1-2
V gene: TRBV12-3/TRBV12-4
CDR3 length: 12
clone size: many
D gene: .

CDR3 DNA: TGCGGTGCTGGAGAAACTAGCGGGGGACAAAATGAGCAGTTCTTC
CDR3 protein: CGAGETSGGQNEQFF
J gene: TRBJ2-1
V gene: TRBV20-1
CDR3 length: 15
clone size: .
D gene: TRBD2

CDR3 DNA: TGTGCCAGCAGTTTAACCAGGGGACCACGCACAGATACGCAGTATTTT
CDR3 protein: CASSLTRGPRTDTQYF
J gene: TRBJ2-3
V gene: TRBV28
CDR3 length: 16
clone size: many
D gene: .

CDR3 DNA: TGTGCCAGCAGCTTAAGGGGGGGGAAATCCAATGAGCAGTTCTTC
CDR3 protein: CASSLRGGKSNEQFF
J gene: TRBJ2-1
V gene: TRBV7-3
CDR3 length: 15
clone size: many
D gene: TRBD2

CDR3 DNA: TGTGCCAGCAGCCCTACAGGGAAATACTCACCCCTCCACTTT
CDR3 protein: CASSPTGKYSPLHF
J gene: TRBJ1-6
V gene: TRBV3-1
CDR3 length: 14
clone size: few
D gene: .

CDR3 DNA: TGTGCCAGCAGCCAAGGGGCCAGCGGGGGCACCGGGGAGCTGTTTTTT
CDR3 protein: CASSQGASGGTGELFF
J gene: TRBJ2-2
V gene: TRBV3-1
CDR3 length: 16
clone size: .
D gene: TRBD2

CDR3 DNA: TGCAGCGTTGAAGTATTGCGCGAGACCCAGTACTTC
CDR3 protein: CSVEVLRETQYF
J gene: TRBJ2-5
V gene: TRBV29-1
CDR3 length: 12
clone size: many
D gene: .

CDR3 DNA: TGCGCCAGCAGCGAAGAAAGGACAGACGGCTACACCTTC
CDR3 protein: CASSEERTDGYTF
J gene: TRBJ1-2
V gene: TRBV5-1
CDR3 length: 13
clone size: few
D gene: .

CDR3 DNA: TGTGCCAGCAGAGGTACGGGGGAGCAGTACTTC
CDR3 protein: CASRGTGEQYF
J gene: TRBJ2-7
V gene: TRBV12-3/TRBV12-4
CDR3 length: 11
clone size: many
D gene: .

CDR3 DNA: TGTGCCAGCAGCCCCAGGGCGTTCTACAATGAGCAGTTCTTC
CDR3 protein: CASSPRAFYNEQFF
J gene: TRBJ2-1
V gene: TRBV7-2
CDR3 length: 14
clone size: .
D gene: .

CDR3 DNA: TGTGCCAGCTCGCCGGGGGGATTTCTCTACGAGCAGTACTTC
CDR3 protein: CASSPGGFLYEQYF
J gene: TRBJ2-7
V gene: TRBV6-1
CDR3 length: 14
clone size: many
D gene: TRBD2

CDR3 DNA: TGCGCCAGCAGCGGAACAGGGGTAGGCACAGATACGCAGTATTTT
CDR3 protein: CASSGTGVGTDTQYF
J gene: TRBJ2-3
V gene: TRBV5-1
CDR3 length: 15
clone size: .
D gene: TRBD1

CDR3 DNA: TGTGCCAGCAGCTTTCCCCGGGGGAATAAGCGGAATTACGAGCAGTACTTC
CDR3 protein: CASSFPRGNKRNYEQYF
J gene: TRBJ2-7
V gene: TRBV7-2
CDR3 length: 17
clone size: .
D gene: .

CDR3 DNA: TGCGCCAGCAGCTTGGGTGGAGGGATAGAGACCCGGTACTTC
CDR3 protein: CASSLGGGIETRYF
J gene: TRBJ2-5
V gene: TRBV5-1
CDR3 length: 14
clone size: few
D gene: .

CDR3 DNA: TGTGCCAGCAGCCTCGGAGGCGGGCGGCACACTGAAGCTTTCTTT
CDR3 protein: CASSLGGGRHTEAFF
J gene: TRBJ1-1
V gene: TRBV3-1
CDR3 length: 15
clone size: .
D gene: .

CDR3 DNA: TGTGCCAGCAGCTACCGACAGGGGGACTATGGCTACACCTTC
CDR3 protein: CASSYRQGDYGYTF
J gene: TRBJ1-2
V gene: TRBV6-5
CDR3 length: 14
clone size: many
D gene: TRBD1

CDR3 DNA: TGCGCCAGCAGCTCCGGACTAGCGGGCCGGGGAGATACGCAGTATTTT
CDR3 protein: CASSSGLAGRGDTQYF
J gene: TRBJ2-3
V gene: TRBV5-1
CDR3 length: 16
clone size: many
D gene: TRBD2

CDR3 DNA: TGTGCCAGCAGGTCCGGTTCGAGAGCCAAAAACATTCAGTACTTC
CDR3 protein: CASRSGSRAKNIQYF
J gene: TRBJ2-4
V gene: TRBV6-5
CDR3 length: 15
clone size: many
D gene: .

CDR3 DNA: TGTGCCACAACATACTCTCGGAACAATGAGCAGTTCTTC
CDR3 protein: CATTYSRNNEQFF
J gene: TRBJ2-1
V gene: TRBV6-5
CDR3 length: 13
clone size: many
D gene: .